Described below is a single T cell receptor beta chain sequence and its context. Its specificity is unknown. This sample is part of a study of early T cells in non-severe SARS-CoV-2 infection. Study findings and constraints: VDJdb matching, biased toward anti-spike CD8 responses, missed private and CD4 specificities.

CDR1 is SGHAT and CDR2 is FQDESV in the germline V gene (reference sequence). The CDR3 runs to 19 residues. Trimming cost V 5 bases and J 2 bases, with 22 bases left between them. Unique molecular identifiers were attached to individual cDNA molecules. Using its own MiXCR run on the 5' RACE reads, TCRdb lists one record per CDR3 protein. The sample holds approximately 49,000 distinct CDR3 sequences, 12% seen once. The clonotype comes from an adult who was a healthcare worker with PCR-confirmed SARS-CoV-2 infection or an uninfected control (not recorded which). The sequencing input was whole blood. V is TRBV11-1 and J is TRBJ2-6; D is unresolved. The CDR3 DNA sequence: TGTGCCAGCAGCCTAGACATGCCGGGCCTAGGCACTGGGGCCAACGTCCTGACTTTC. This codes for CASSLDMPGLGTGANVLTF. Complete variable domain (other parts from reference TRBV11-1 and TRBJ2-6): EAEVAQSPRYKITEKSQAVAFWCDPISGHATLYWYRQILGQGPELLVQFQDESVVDDSQLPKDRFSAERLKGVDSTLKIQPAELGDSAMYLCASSLDMPGLGTGANVLTFGAGSRLTVL.